This TCR beta chain was observed in a study of T cell responses to AZD1222 COVID-19 vaccine. Points from the study as a whole: Possibly, clonal diversity was underestimated; donors were largely white British and included more females. Spike-specific TCR breadth and depth both grew after two AZD1222 doses. Dominant at 160-218 and 743-854, vaccine-associated CD4 TCRs also spanned spike.

Only in-frame clones appear in the TCRdb table, and some are missing; sequencing was by immunoSEQ multiplex PCR. The sample holds tens of thousands of clones, around nine tenths seen once. Pooling of second doses given at about 4 or about 12 weeks was done. Remarks on this clone: Its antigen is unknown.

This receptor was taken from an adult who received the AZD1222 COVID-19 vaccine. The sample in question was peripheral blood, obtained 28 days after the second AZD1222 dose.

DNA for the CDR3: TGTGCCAGCAGCCCCTCAGCGGGAGTTAATGAGCAGTTCTTC. Amino acid sequence: CASSPSAGVNEQFF. The gene calls are TRBV3-1 (or the pseudogene TRBV3-2) and TRBJ2-1; TRBD2 matches 8 bases. The germline V gene has CDR1 LGHDT and CDR2 YNNKEL (reference sequence). The junction had 6 bases not matched to a gene; V was cut back by 4 bases and J by 7 bases. This CDR3 region has 14 residues.